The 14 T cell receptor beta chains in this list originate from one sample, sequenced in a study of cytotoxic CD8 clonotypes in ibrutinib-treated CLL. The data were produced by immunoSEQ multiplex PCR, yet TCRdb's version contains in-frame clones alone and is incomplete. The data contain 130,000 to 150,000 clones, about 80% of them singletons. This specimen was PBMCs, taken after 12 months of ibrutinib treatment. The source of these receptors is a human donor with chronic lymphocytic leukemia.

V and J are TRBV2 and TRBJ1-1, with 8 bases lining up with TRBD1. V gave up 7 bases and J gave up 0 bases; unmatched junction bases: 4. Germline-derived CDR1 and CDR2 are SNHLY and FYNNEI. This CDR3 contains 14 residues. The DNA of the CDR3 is TGTGCCAGCAAACAGGGGGTATTGAACACTGAAGCTTTCTTT. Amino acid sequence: CASKQGVLNTEAFF.

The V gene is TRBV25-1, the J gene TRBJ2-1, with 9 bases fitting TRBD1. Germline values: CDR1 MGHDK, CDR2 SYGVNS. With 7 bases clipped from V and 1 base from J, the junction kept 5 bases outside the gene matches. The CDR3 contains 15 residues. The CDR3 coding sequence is TGTGCCAGCACGTACGGGACAGGGTCCTACAATGAGCAGTTCTTC. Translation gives CASTYGTGSYNEQFF.

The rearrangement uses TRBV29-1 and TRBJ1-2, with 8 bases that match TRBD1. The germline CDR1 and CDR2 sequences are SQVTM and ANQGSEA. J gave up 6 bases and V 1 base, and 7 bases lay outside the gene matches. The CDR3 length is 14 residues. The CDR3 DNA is TGCAGCGTTGAAGGTTTAAGACAGGGGCATGGCTACACCTTC. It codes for CSVEGLRQGHGYTF.

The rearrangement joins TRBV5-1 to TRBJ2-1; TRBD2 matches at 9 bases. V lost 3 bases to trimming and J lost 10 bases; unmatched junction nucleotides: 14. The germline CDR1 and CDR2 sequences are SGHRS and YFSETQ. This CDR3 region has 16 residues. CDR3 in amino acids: CASSSTNSGGYDEQFF. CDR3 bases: TGCGCCAGCAGCTCAACGAATAGCGGGGGTTACGACGAGCAGTTCTTC.

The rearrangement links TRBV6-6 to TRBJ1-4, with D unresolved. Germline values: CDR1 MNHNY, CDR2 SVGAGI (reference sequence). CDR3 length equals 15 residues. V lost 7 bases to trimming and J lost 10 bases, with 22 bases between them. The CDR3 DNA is TGTGCCAGCACCTCCCTCGGAAGAGGAGAGGGAAAACTGTTTTTT. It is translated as CASTSLGRGEGKLFF.

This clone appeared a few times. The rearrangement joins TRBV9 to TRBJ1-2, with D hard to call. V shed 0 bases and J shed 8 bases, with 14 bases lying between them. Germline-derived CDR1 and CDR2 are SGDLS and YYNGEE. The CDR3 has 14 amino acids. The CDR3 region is CASSVVNSDRGYTF. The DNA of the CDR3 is TGTGCCAGCAGCGTAGTAAATTCTGATAGGGGCTACACCTTC.

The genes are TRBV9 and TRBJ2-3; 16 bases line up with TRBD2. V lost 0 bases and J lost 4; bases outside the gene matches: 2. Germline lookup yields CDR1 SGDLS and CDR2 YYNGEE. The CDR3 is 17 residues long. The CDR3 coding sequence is TGTGCCAGCAGCGTAGCGGGGACTAGCGGGAGGGCAGATACGCAGTATTTT. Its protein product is CASSVAGTSGRADTQYF.

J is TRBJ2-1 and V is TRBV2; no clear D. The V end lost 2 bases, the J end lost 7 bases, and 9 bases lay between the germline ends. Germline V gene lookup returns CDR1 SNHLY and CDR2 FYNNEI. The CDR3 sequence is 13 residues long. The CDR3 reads CASSEFRLNEQFF. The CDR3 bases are TGTGCCAGCAGTGAATTCCGTTTGAATGAGCAGTTCTTC.

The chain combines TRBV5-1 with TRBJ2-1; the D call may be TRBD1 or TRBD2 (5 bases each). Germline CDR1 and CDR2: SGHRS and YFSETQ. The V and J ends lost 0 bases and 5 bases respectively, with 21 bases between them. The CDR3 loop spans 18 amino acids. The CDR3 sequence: CASSLVGDPGLGNNEQFF. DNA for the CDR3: TGCGCCAGCAGCTTGGTGGGGGACCCCGGATTGGGAAACAATGAGCAGTTCTTC. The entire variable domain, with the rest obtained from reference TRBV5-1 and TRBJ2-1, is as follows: KAGVTQTPRYLIKTRGQQVTLSCSPISGHRSVSWYQQTPGQGLQFLFEYFSETQRNKGNFPGRFSGRQFSNSRSEMNVSTLELGDSALYLCASSLVGDPGLGNNEQFFGPGTRLTVL.

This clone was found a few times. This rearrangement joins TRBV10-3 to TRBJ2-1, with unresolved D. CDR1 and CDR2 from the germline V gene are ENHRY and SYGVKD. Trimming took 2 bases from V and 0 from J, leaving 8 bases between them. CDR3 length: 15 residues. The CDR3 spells CAISERVSSYNEQFF. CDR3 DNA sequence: TGTGCCATCAGTGAGCGAGTGAGCTCCTACAATGAGCAGTTCTTC.

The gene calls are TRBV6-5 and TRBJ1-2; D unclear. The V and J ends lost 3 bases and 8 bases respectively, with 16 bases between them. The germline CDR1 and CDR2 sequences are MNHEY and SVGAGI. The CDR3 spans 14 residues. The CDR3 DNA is TGTGCCAGCAGTTATTGGCGCGACTCGGGCGGCTACACCTTC. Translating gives CASSYWRDSGGYTF.

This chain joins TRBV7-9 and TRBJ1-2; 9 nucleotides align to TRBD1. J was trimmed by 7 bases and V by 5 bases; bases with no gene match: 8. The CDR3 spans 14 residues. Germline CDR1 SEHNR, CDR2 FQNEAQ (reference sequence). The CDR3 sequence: CASSGLTGGSGYTF. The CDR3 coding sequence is TGTGCCAGCAGCGGACTAACAGGGGGCTCTGGCTACACCTTC.

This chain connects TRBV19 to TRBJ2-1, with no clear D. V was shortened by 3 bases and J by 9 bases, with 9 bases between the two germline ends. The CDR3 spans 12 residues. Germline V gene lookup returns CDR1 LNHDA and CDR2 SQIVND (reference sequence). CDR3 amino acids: CASSIGQSEQFF. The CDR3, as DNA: TGTGCCAGTAGTATCGGGCAGAGTGAGCAGTTCTTC.

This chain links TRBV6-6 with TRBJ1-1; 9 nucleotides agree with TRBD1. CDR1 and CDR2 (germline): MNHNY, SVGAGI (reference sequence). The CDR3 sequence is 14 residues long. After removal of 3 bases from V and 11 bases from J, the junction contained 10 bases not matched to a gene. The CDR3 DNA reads TGTGCCAGCAGTTATTCCGGACAGGGGAGTGAGGCTTTCTTT. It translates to CASSYSGQGSEAFF.